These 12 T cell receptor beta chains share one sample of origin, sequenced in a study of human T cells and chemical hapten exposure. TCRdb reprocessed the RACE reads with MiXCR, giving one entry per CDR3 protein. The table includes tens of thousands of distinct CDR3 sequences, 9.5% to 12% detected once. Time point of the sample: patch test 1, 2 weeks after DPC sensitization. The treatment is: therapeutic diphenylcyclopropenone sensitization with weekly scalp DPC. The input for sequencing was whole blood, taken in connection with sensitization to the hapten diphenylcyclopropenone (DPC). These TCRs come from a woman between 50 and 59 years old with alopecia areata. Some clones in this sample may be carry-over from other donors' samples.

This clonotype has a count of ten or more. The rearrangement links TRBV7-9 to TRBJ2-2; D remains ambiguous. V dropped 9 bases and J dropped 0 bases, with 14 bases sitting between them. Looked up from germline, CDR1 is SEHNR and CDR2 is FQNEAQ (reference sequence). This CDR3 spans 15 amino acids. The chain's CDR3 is CASLPRASNTGELFF. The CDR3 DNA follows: TGTGCCAGTCTCCCCCGGGCTTCGAACACCGGGGAGCTGTTTTTT. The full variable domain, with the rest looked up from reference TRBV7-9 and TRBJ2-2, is DTGVSQNPRHKITKRGQNVTFRCDPISEHNRLYWYRQTLGQGPEFLTYFQNEAQLEKSRLLSDRFSAERPKGSFSTLEIQRTEQGDSAMYLCASLPRASNTGELFFGEGSRLTVL.

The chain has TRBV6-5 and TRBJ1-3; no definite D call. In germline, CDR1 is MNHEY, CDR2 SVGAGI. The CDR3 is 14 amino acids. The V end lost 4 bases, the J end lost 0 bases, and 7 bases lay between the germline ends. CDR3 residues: CASSSPASGNTIYF. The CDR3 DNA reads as TGTGCCAGCAGTTCCCCGGCCTCTGGAAACACCATATATTTT.

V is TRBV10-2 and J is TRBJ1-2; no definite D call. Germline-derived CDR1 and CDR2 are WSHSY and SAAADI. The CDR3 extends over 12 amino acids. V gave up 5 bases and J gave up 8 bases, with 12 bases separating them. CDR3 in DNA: TGCGCCAGCAGTAACGGCCTTATAGGCTACACCTTC. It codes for CASSNGLIGYTF.

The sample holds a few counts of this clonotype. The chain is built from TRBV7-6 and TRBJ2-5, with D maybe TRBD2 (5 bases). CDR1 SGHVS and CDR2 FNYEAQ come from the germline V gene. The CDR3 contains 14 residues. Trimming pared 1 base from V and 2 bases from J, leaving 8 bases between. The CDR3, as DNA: TGTGCCAGCAGCTTAGAAGCGGCTCAAGAGACCCAGTACTTC. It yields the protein CASSLEAAQETQYF.

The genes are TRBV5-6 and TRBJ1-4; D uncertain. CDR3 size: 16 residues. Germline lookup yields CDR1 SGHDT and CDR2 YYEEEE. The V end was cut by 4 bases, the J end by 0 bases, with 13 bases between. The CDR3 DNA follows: TGTGCCAGCAGCGGATCGAGCGGACCAACTAATGAAAAACTGTTTTTT. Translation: CASSGSSGPTNEKLFF.

The chain's CDR3 is CASSGGLAGDFPDTQYF. The CDR3 DNA reads TGTGCCAGCAGCGGGGGACTAGCGGGAGATTTCCCAGATACGCAGTATTTT. This chain uses TRBV5-5 with TRBJ2-3, with 14 nucleotides matching TRBD2. The CDR3 spans 17 residues. CDR1 is SGHKS, CDR2 YYEKEE, per germline (reference sequence). Trimming cost V 4 bases and J 4 bases; bases outside gene matches: 8. Full variable domain (missing parts from reference TRBV5-5 and TRBJ2-3): DAGVTQSPTHLIKTRGQQVTLRCSPISGHKSVSWYQQVLGQGPQFIFQYYEKEERGRGNFPDRFSARQFPNYSSELNVNALLLGDSALYLCASSGGLAGDFPDTQYFGPGTRLTVL.

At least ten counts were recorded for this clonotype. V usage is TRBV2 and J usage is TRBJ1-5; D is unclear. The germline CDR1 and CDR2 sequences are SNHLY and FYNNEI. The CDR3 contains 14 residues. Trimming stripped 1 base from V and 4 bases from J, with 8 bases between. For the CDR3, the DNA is TGTGCCAGCAGTGAAGAGAGGGTGAATCAGCCCCAGCATTTT. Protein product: CASSEERVNQPQHF.

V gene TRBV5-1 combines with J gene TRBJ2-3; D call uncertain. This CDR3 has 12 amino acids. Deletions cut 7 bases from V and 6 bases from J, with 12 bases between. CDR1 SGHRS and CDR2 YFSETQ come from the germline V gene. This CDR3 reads CASARLGDTQYF. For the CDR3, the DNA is TGCGCCAGCGCCCGTCTGGGGGATACGCAGTATTTT.

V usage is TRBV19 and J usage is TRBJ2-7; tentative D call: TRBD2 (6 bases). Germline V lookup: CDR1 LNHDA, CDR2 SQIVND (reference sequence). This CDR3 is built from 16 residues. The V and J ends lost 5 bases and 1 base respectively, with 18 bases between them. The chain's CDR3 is CASSVGAPRGSYEQYF. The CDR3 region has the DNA TGTGCCAGTAGTGTCGGGGCACCCCGGGGGTCCTACGAGCAGTACTTC.

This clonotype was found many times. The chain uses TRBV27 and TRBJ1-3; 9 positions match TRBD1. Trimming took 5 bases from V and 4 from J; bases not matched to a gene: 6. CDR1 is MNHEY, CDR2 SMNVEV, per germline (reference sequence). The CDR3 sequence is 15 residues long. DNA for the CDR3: TGTGCCAGCAGTCTACAGGGGGCTCTCGGAAACACCATATATTTT. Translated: CASSLQGALGNTIYF.

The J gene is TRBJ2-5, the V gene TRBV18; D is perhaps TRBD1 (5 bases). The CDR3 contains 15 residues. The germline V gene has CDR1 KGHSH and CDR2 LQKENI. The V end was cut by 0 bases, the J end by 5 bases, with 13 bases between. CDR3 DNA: TGTGCCAGCTCACCACCGGAGACAGCCCACGAGACCCAGTACTTC. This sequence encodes CASSPPETAHETQYF.

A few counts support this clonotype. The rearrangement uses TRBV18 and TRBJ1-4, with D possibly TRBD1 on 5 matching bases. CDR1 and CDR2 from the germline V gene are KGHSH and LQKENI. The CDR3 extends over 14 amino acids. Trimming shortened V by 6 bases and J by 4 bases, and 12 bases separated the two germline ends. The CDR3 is CASSRDGFNEKLFF. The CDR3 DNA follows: TGTGCCAGCTCGCGGGACGGGTTTAATGAAAAACTGTTTTTT. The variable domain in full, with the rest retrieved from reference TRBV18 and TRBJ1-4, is NAGVMQNPRHLVRRRGQEARLRCSPMKGHSHVYWYRQLPEEGLKFMVYLQKENIIDESGMPKERFSAEFPKEGPSILRIQQVVRGDSAAYFCASSRDGFNEKLFFGSGTQLSVL.